Here is one T cell receptor (beta chain) with its context. This sample was taken from a study of blood T cell repertoires in COVID-19. About the study: COVID-19 samples collected from the United States, Italy and Spain covered acute and convalescent phases. The analysed material was cDNA or gDNA that came from T cells, B-cell-depleted T cells, or PBMCs.

J gave up 5 bases and V 7 bases, and 12 bases lay outside the gene matches. Germline loops: CDR1 DFQATT, CDR2 SNEGSKA (reference sequence). The CDR3 spans 15 residues. Per the authors' pipeline: Estimates of nucleated cell counts were drawn from the amplification of reference gene primers. TCRdb's table, derived via immunoSEQ multiplex PCR, lists solely in-frame clones and lacks some. V and J calls plus clone size are reproduced from that table; the DNA served to infer D and trimming. The data show over 110,000 clones, approximately 88% seen once. The source of this sequence is a human donor in a cohort sampled during active COVID-19. The chain carries TRBV20-1 and TRBJ2-2, with TRBD1 identical over 8 bases. Sequenced sample: peripheral blood. The CDR3 nucleotides read TGCAGTGTTAGTCGCCAGGGGGCTGGGACCGGGGAGCTGTTTTTT. This sequence encodes CSVSRQGAGTGELFF.